Listed here are 10 T cell receptor beta chains from one sample, sequenced in a study of response to subunit inactivated influenza vaccine. TCRdb ran MiXCR on the RT-PCR reads and lists one entry per CDR3 protein. The sample has more than 200,000 distinct CDR3 sequences; 12% are singletons. The sequencing here drew on non-naive T cells sorted from PBMCs, taken approximately 15 days before vaccination. Every receptor here comes from a man between 50 and 59 years old who received an inactivated influenza vaccine.

The sample holds a few counts of this clonotype. A much larger clone is a single base away; this may be a read error. V is TRBV5-1 and J is TRBJ1-1; D gene unclear. Germline V gene data show CDR1 as SGHRS and CDR2 as YFSETQ. The V gene lost 3 bases and the J gene lost 1 base, with 4 bases spanning the gap. CDR3 size: 12 residues. DNA of the CDR3: TGCGCCAGCAGCTGGGGGAACACTGAAGCTTTCTTT. As protein: CASSWGNTEAFF.

Concerning this clonotype itself: The junction departs from germline at one end; a sequencing error may be responsible. The rearrangement links TRBV3-1 to TRBJ1-6; a possible D gene is TRBD1 (6 bases). Per the germline V gene, CDR1 is LGHDT and CDR2 is YNNKEL (reference sequence). CDR3 size: 15 residues. CDR3 sequence: CVSSQGSQGISPLHF. In nucleotides, the CDR3 is TGTGTCAGCAGCCAAGGCTCGCAGGGGATATCACCCCTCCACTTT.

This sequence joins TRBV7-8 and TRBJ2-7, with TRBD1 identical over 9 bases. The germline gives CDR1 SGHVS, CDR2 FQNEAQ. The CDR3 is 15 amino acids. V dropped 5 bases and J dropped 1; count of bases not matched to a gene: 6. The CDR3 DNA reads TGTGCCAGCAGCGCAGGGACAGGGAGTTCCTACGAGCAGTACTTC. It yields the protein CASSAGTGSSYEQYF.

V usage is TRBV12-3 or TRBV12-4 and J usage is TRBJ1-5; D is unclear. The CDR3 covers 13 residues. Trimming took 3 bases from V and 7 from J, leaving 10 bases between them. The CDR3 nucleotides are TGTGCCAGCAGTTTTTCACTGATCCAGCCCCAGCATTTT. Its protein is CASSFSLIQPQHF.

This chain links TRBV6-5 with TRBJ1-1; D remains unclear. CDR1 MNHEY and CDR2 SVGAGI come from the germline V gene. Trimming removed 4 bases at V and 1 base at J, with 10 bases between. The CDR3 contains 14 residues. The chain's CDR3 is CASSSPRANTEAFF. The DNA for the CDR3 is TGTGCCAGCAGTTCCCCCCGGGCGAACACTGAAGCTTTCTTT.

The V gene is TRBV3-1, the J gene TRBJ1-2; D not resolved. CDR3 length: 14 residues. The V gene lost 1 base and the J gene lost 3 bases, with 9 bases spanning the gap. Germline assignment: CDR1 LGHDT and CDR2 YNNKEL (reference sequence). CDR3 in DNA: TGTGCCAGCAGCCAAGTCAACACTCACTATGGCTACACCTTC. Translated: CASSQVNTHYGYTF.

The chain carries TRBV6-1 and TRBJ1-5; tentatively, D is TRBD1 (6 bases). The germline V gene has CDR1 MNHNS and CDR2 SASEGT. V was pared by 5 bases and J by 7 bases, with 12 bases between. CDR3 length: 13 residues. The CDR3 spells CASSTQQGQPQHF. DNA for the CDR3: TGTGCCAGCAGTACACAACAGGGCCAGCCCCAGCATTTT.

This clonotype was picked up many times. The rearrangement links TRBV20-1 to TRBJ2-3; 11 positions match TRBD2. V gave up 3 bases and J gave up 2 bases; unmatched junction bases: 7. Germline lookup yields CDR1 DFQATT and CDR2 SNEGSKA (reference sequence). CDR3 size: 16 residues. CDR3 loop: CSARRGLAASTDTQYF. The CDR3 DNA sequence: TGCAGTGCTAGGCGGGGACTAGCGGCCTCCACAGATACGCAGTATTTT.

The chain recombines TRBV10-3 with TRBJ1-2, with 9 positions matching TRBD1. Germline V gene sequence: CDR1 ENHRY, CDR2 SYGVKD. J was trimmed by 4 bases and V by 7 bases; bases with no gene match: 1. The CDR3 is 12 amino acids. The CDR3 reads CAITGQGYGYTF. In nucleotides, the CDR3 is TGTGCCATCACGGGACAGGGCTATGGCTACACCTTC.

This chain joins TRBV2 and TRBJ1-1; tentative D call: TRBD1 (6 bases). V gave up 5 bases and J gave up 8 bases, with 18 bases separating them. Germline CDR1 is SNHLY and CDR2 is FYNNEI. This CDR3 is built from 14 residues. The CDR3 is CASSPQGLDGEAFF. The CDR3 DNA follows: TGTGCCAGCAGTCCGCAGGGGTTGGACGGCGAAGCTTTCTTT.